These 14 T cell receptor beta chains share one sample of origin, sequenced in a study (dated by TCRdb to the mid-2010s). Libraries were made using 5' RACE. The sample was run on an Illumina MiSeq. TCRdb trimmed public reads at Q25 via fastp, called clones via MiXCR and kept in-frame beta chains. Every entry covers one CDR3 protein and lists the most common genes and DNA from its rows. The sample data list 8,500 to 14,000 distinct CDR3 sequences, and roughly 29% of these were observed just once. The ten largest make up around 3% of the sample. Tregs were isolated as CD4+CD25+CD127-/low cells. Sequences were obtained from Tregs sorted from a lymph node. Receptors were obtained from a female donor with breast cancer.

Many counts were recorded for this clonotype. This sequence joins TRBV20-1 and TRBJ2-1, with D unresolved. The CDR3 extends over 16 amino acids. Trimming shortened V by 2 bases and J by 7 bases, and 21 bases separated the two germline ends. Germline V gene lookup returns CDR1 DFQATT and CDR2 SNEGSKA (reference sequence). The CDR3 bases are TGCAGTGCTAGAAGGGTACTCCGAAGGAGTGGTAATGAGCAGTTCTTC. Protein: CSARRVLRRSGNEQFF.

The chain is built from TRBV20-1 and TRBJ2-7; the D gene could be TRBD1 or TRBD2 (5 bases each). Germline assignment: CDR1 DFQATT and CDR2 SNEGSKA (reference sequence). Trimming took 0 bases from V and 1 from J, leaving 13 bases between them. This CDR3 spans 15 amino acids. The CDR3 DNA is TGCAGTGCTAGAGATCCAGCCGAGGGGTCCTACGAGCAGTACTTC. Translated: CSARDPAEGSYEQYF.

As for this clonotype: This CDR3 fails to terminate in the conserved phenylalanine or tryptophan, so it likely reflects a read error. The DNA for the CDR3 is TGCAGTGCTAGAGACCCGGGACAGCGGGGTTCACCCCTCCACCTT. Its translation is CSARDPGQRGSPLHL. This chain joins TRBV20-1 and TRBJ1-6; TRBD1 agrees at 7 bases. J was trimmed by 9 bases and V by 0 bases; bases with no gene match: 8. Germline loops: CDR1 DFQATT, CDR2 SNEGSKA (reference sequence). This CDR3 is 15 amino acids long.

Only a few counts were recorded for this clonotype. The chain joins TRBV10-3 to TRBJ2-1; no reliable D call. Trimming shortened V by 8 bases and J by 4 bases, and 18 bases separated the two germline ends. The CDR3 is 15 residues long. The germline gives CDR1 ENHRY, CDR2 SYGVKD. DNA for the CDR3: TGTGCCATCCGTTCGGGCCAGGAGAATTACAATGAGCAGTTCTTC. Protein sequence: CAIRSGQENYNEQFF.

The V gene is TRBV6-6, the J gene TRBJ2-7, with 7 bases matching TRBD2. With 7 bases clipped from V and 2 bases from J, the junction kept 8 bases outside the gene matches. The CDR3 has 14 residues. CDR1 and CDR2 from the germline V gene are MNHNY and SVGAGI (reference sequence). The CDR3 nucleotides read TGTGCCAGCACTAGTCGGGAGGAAACCTACGAGCAGTACTTC. Translating it yields CASTSREETYEQYF.

By its share, this clonotype is medium-sized. The chain recombines TRBV20-1 with TRBJ2-1; TRBD2 matches 11 bases. Per the germline V gene, CDR1 is DFQATT and CDR2 is SNEGSKA (reference sequence). The CDR3 contains 17 residues. Germline trimming cut 1 base from V and 0 bases from J; bases unmatched to any gene: 5. The CDR3 DNA reads TGCAGTGCTAGAGGACTAGCGGGACCCAGCTCCTACAATGAGCAGTTCTTC. Translated: CSARGLAGPSSYNEQFF.

V gene TRBV28 combines with J gene TRBJ2-7; D not resolved. CDR3 length: 17 residues. The germline V and J ends were trimmed by 6 bases and 1 base, with 22 bases remaining between them. Per germline, CDR1 MDHEN and CDR2 SYDVKM. CDR3 sequence reads: CASSPNKWRSVSYEQYF. CDR3 DNA sequence: TGTGCCAGCAGCCCTAACAAGTGGCGGAGCGTTTCCTACGAGCAGTACTTC.

This clonotype came up a few times. This may be a read error, as it is one base from a much larger clone. This chain uses TRBV6-1 with TRBJ1-6; 7 bases fit TRBD1. Germline V CDR1 and CDR2: MNHNS, SASEGT. Trimming removed 8 bases from V and 2 bases from J; junction bases left unmatched: 9. This CDR3 has 16 amino acids. In DNA, the CDR3 is TGTGCCAGCCAAGGGATGAGGGGGCCCTATAATTCACCCCTCCACTTT. Amino acid sequence: CASQGMRGPYNSPLHF.

This sequence joins TRBV2 and TRBJ2-7; weak D call: TRBD1 (5 bases). Germline V gene sequence: CDR1 SNHLY, CDR2 FYNNEI. V dropped 6 bases and J dropped 1 base, with 13 bases sitting between them. This CDR3 region has 14 residues. The CDR3 DNA is TGTGCCAGCAGAACTCCCACAGGATCCTACGAGCAGTACTTC. It yields the protein CASRTPTGSYEQYF.

In the case of this clonotype: A junction end diverges from the germline sequence, so it may reflect a read error. The V gene is TRBV12-3 or TRBV12-4, the J gene TRBJ2-7; perhaps TRBD1 as D (6 bases). CDR3 length: 13 residues. CDR3 coding DNA: TGTGCCAGCAGTCCTGACAGGAGCTACGAGCAGTGCTTC. As protein: CASSPDRSYEQCF.

This clonotype came up a few times. This chain links TRBV20-1 with TRBJ2-3; the match to TRBD2 covers 10 bases. The CDR3 is 17 amino acids. CDR1 and CDR2 (germline): DFQATT, SNEGSKA (reference sequence). Trimming took 0 bases from V and 4 from J; bases not matched to a gene: 10. CDR3 residues: CSAREAGSGRAPDTQYF. CDR3 DNA sequence: TGCAGTGCTAGAGAGGCTGGGAGCGGGAGGGCCCCAGATACGCAGTATTTT.

This clonotype was detected many times. The V call is TRBV20-1, the J call TRBJ2-7; D is possibly TRBD1 (6 bases). Deletions cut 5 bases from V and 2 bases from J, with 19 bases between. This CDR3 contains 15 residues. The germline gives CDR1 DFQATT, CDR2 SNEGSKA (reference sequence). This CDR3 is CSAPDPGQPTYEQYF. CDR3 nucleotide sequence: TGCAGTGCTCCCGATCCGGGACAACCAACCTACGAGCAGTACTTC.

This clonotype came up a few times. V gene TRBV5-6 combines with J gene TRBJ2-3, with D perhaps TRBD1 (6 bases). The CDR3 covers 14 residues. Trimming took 6 bases from V and 4 from J, leaving 15 bases between them. Germline CDR1 and CDR2: SGHDT and YYEEEE. In DNA, the CDR3 is TGTGCCAGCACCCTGGGGGCTAGCCCAGATACGCAGTATTTT. The encoded protein is CASTLGASPDTQYF.

Comments on this clonotype: A read error may produce the germline difference seen at one junction end. The rearrangement joins TRBV6-5 to TRBJ1-1; 7 positions match TRBD1. Germline V gene lookup returns CDR1 MNHEY and CDR2 SVGAGI. The CDR3 is 14 amino acids. CDR3 region: CASSYFRGDTVASF. The CDR3 DNA reads TGTGCCAGCAGTTACTTCAGGGGGGACACTGTAGCTTCCTTT.